This TCR beta chain stems from a study of T cell repertoires in cytomegalovirus infection. The CDR3 spans 16 residues. The trim removed 0 bases at V and 3 bases at J, leaving 7 bases unmatched. Germline V CDR1 and CDR2: DFQATT, SNEGSKA (reference sequence). A single record per CDR3 protein comes from TCRdb applying MiXCR to the reads. Counted here are approximately 250,000 distinct CDR3 sequences, about 5.9% occurring once; the ten biggest clones make up around 6.9%. The chain couples TRBV20-1 to TRBJ2-3, with TRBD1 matching over 9 bases. Sequencing was done on a sample of PBMCs. This clonotype originated in a human donor in good health (CMV status not recorded). Some clones in this sample may be carry-over from other donors' samples. The chain's CDR3 is CSARDFRDRATDTQYF. CDR3 sequence (DNA): TGCAGTGCTAGAGATTTCAGGGACAGGGCGACAGATACGCAGTATTTT.